The TCR beta chain under discussion was sequenced for a study of blood T cell repertoires in COVID-19. Per the authors' pipeline: Nucleated cell number was recorded as an estimate derived from reference gene primer amplification. Using immunoSEQ multiplex PCR, the repertoire was profiled, and TCRdb retains in-frame clones only, with some absent. V and J calls and clone size are as listed in that table; D and trimming were resolved from the DNA. The table includes about 140,000 clones, about 80% detected once. Germline-derived CDR1 and CDR2 are SGHKS and YYEKEE (reference sequence). CDR3 size: 15 residues. The germline V and J ends were trimmed by 4 bases and 2 bases, with 10 bases remaining between them.

The source material was peripheral blood. The rearrangement uses TRBV5-5 and TRBJ1-6; D is uncertain. The TCR originated in a human donor in a cohort sampled during active COVID-19. The CDR3 is CASSPFGTYNSPLHF. In DNA form, the CDR3 reads TGTGCCAGCAGCCCGTTTGGCACCTATAATTCACCCCTCCACTTT. The full variable domain, in which reference TRBV5-5 and TRBJ1-6 provide the parts outside the CDR3, is DAGVTQSPTHLIKTRGQQVTLRCSPISGHKSVSWYQQVLGQGPQFIFQYYEKEERGRGNFPDRFSARQFPNYSSELNVNALLLGDSALYLCASSPFGTYNSPLHFGNGTRLTVT.